These T cell receptor beta chains were read from a single sample in a study of cytomegalovirus exposure and HLA in healthy donors. TCRdb's table, derived via immunoSEQ multiplex PCR, lists solely in-frame clones and lacks some. This repertoire shows approximately 260,000 clones, about 93% found once; its top ten account for 1.7%. Sequenced material: PBMCs. The receptor set was obtained from a girl between 2 and 10 years old in good health and CMV-seronegative. Each CDR3 is given without its conserved first and last residue. A D gene is named only where the DNA matches it firmly.

v_gene	j_gene	d_gene	CDR3aa
TRBV9	TRBJ1-2	NA	ASSDRANYGYT
TRBV9	TRBJ1-3	NA	ASSQVSSGNTIY
TRBV5-8	TRBJ2-7	TRBD1	ASSFLDRAHEQY
TRBV10-1	TRBJ2-7	TRBD2	ASSDSTSSSSYEQY
TRBV7-9	TRBJ2-1	NA	ASSPPSYNEQF
TRBV7-9	TRBJ2-1	TRBD2	ASSLPSGSTYNEQF
TRBV10-1	TRBJ1-3	NA	ARPKLVSGNTIY
TRBV6-1	TRBJ2-7	NA	ASSLTRYEQY
TRBV9	TRBJ1-1	NA	ASGGIFGEAF
TRBV20-1	TRBJ1-1	NA	SALKAF
TRBV25-1	TRBJ1-2	NA	ASSEPDSLYGYT
TRBV10-3	TRBJ2-2	NA	ASRGPGGDTGELF
TRBV6-1	TRBJ1-4	NA	ASIKNEKLF
TRBV7-8	TRBJ1-2	NA	ASSLTTGGGVRGYT
TRBV6-6	TRBJ2-7	NA	ASSYGWGRGTYEQY
TRBV10-3	TRBJ2-7	TRBD1	AINGDRGHEQY
TRBV9	TRBJ2-2	TRBD2	ASSASTSGNTGELF
TRBV18	TRBJ2-7	NA	ASSPYNEDEQY
TRBV6-1	TRBJ1-2	NA	ASSERGNYGYT
TRBV5-4	TRBJ2-7	NA	ATNEGPEQY
TRBV5-7	TRBJ2-5	NA	ASSLNREAEYQETQY
TRBV2	TRBJ2-7	NA	ASSVNQDTPYEQY
TRBV5-8	TRBJ2-7	TRBD1	ASSYTGGGFEQY
TRBV5-1	TRBJ2-2	NA	ASSWTVTGELF
TRBV10-3	TRBJ1-5	NA	AISDGSGGEAPQH
TRBV10-1	TRBJ2-3	TRBD2	ASSLIAGITDTQY
TRBV7-9	TRBJ2-7	TRBD1	SSSLGSTGYEQY
TRBV6-1	TRBJ2-7	NA	ASSEKGGGSYEQY
TRBV5-6	TRBJ1-1	NA	ASSPGRVSTEAF
TRBV10-3	TRBJ1-2	NA	AINDPGDYGYT
TRBV27	TRBJ2-3	NA	ASSLDRDSFRVDTQY
TRBV7-9	TRBJ1-2	NA	SSTSFALGGYT
TRBV11-2	TRBJ1-5	NA	ASSLGYEIVRPQH
TRBV29-1	TRBJ2-1	NA	SVEEGAPYNEQF
TRBV12-5	TRBJ1-5	NA	ASGPTPGSSNQPQH
TRBV29-1	TRBJ2-1	TRBD2	STQLAAKQF
TRBV19	TRBJ1-2	TRBD1	ASSRAGTGGAGYGYT
TRBV7-9	TRBJ1-1	TRBD1	ASSRTGGTEAF
TRBV19	TRBJ2-1	TRBD2	ASVQAGGPAF
TRBV4-2	TRBJ2-7	TRBD2	ASSQGGGGFYEQY
TRBV7-2	TRBJ1-6	TRBD1	ASSPRPGQVFNSPLH
TRBV5-4	TRBJ2-5	TRBD2	ASSTTSGTQETQY
TRBV5-1	TRBJ2-2	NA	ASSYNGDRSGELF
TRBV6-5	TRBJ2-5	TRBD2	ASSYLGLAPQEQY
TRBV9	TRBJ2-5	TRBD2	ASSVGPLAGGREQY
TRBV28	TRBJ1-3	NA	ASTTWSSGNTIY
TRBV6-5	TRBJ1-1	TRBD1	ASSKDRGAEAF
TRBV7-8	TRBJ1-1	NA	ASSTRAGSTEAF
TRBV27	TRBJ1-1	NA	ASSIGANTEAF
TRBV18	TRBJ1-5	TRBD1	ASSMTGPNQPQH
TRBV9	TRBJ1-6	TRBD1	ASSVVQGTLH
TRBV18	TRBJ2-5	NA	ASSPSGIETQY
TRBV27	TRBJ2-7	NA	ASSPTRGYSYEQY
TRBV11-3	TRBJ2-3	NA	AKGIAENTDTQY
TRBV9	TRBJ2-2	TRBD2	ASSVTSGINGELF
TRBV27	TRBJ2-7	TRBD2	ASSLSRLAGAYEQY
TRBV5-1	TRBJ2-3	NA	ASRTPTDTQY
TRBV28	TRBJ2-3	TRBD2	ASTGTSADTQY
TRBV11-2	TRBJ2-3	NA	ASSSHGDTQY